Listed here are 29 T cell receptor beta chains from one sample, sequenced in a study of T cell changes during pregnancy in multiple sclerosis. Clones were read by immunoSEQ multiplex PCR, and TCRdb kept only the in-frame ones, dropping some. The table records around 19,000 clones, under 90% of them present only once. Sequenced material: CD8+ T cells from peripheral blood mononuclear cells, taken after pregnancy. The receptor source for this set is a female donor with multiple sclerosis, enrolled in a pregnancy study.

The chain combines TRBV11-1 with TRBJ2-3; no clear D. V lost 0 bases to trimming and J lost 4 bases, with 17 bases between them. CDR3 length: 17 residues. Germline CDR1 reads SGHAT; CDR2 reads FQDESV (reference sequence). The CDR3 bases are TGTGCCAGCAGCTTAGCGCGGATAGATGGGTTGGCAGATACGCAGTATTTT. Encoded protein: CASSLARIDGLADTQYF.

The chain carries TRBV7-3 and TRBJ2-3, with 12 bases aligning to TRBD2. The J segment lost 2 bases and the V segment lost 4 bases, leaving 7 bases of the junction unmatched. This CDR3 region has 17 residues. Germline V lookup: CDR1 SGHTA, CDR2 FQGTGA. The CDR3 protein is CASSSTGTSGSTDTQYF. DNA of the CDR3: TGTGCCAGCAGCTCAACCGGGACTAGCGGGTCCACAGATACGCAGTATTTT.

The rearrangement uses TRBV9 and TRBJ2-1; 10 nucleotides match TRBD2. The CDR3 totals 14 residues. Germline V gene lookup returns CDR1 SGDLS and CDR2 YYNGEE. V lost 1 base and J lost 8; bases outside the gene matches: 3. The CDR3 sequence: CASSVSLAGDEQFF. In nucleotides, the CDR3 is TGTGCCAGCAGCGTATCTCTAGCGGGAGATGAGCAGTTCTTC.

The rearrangement joins TRBV5-1 to TRBJ2-3, with TRBD2 identical over 10 bases. The CDR3 runs 15 residues. J lost 5 bases, V lost 2 bases, and 5 bases had no gene match. Germline CDR1 is SGHRS and CDR2 is YFSETQ. The CDR3 DNA reads as TGCGCCAGCAGCTTAGCTAGCGGGGGCCAAGATACGCAGTATTTT. It encodes CASSLASGGQDTQYF. Full variable domain (outside the CDR3, taken from reference TRBV5-1 and TRBJ2-3): KAGVTQTPRYLIKTRGQQVTLSCSPISGHRSVSWYQQTPGQGLQFLFEYFSETQRNKGNFPGRFSGRQFSNSRSEMNVSTLELGDSALYLCASSLASGGQDTQYFGPGTRLTVL.

Points on this clone: One junction end does not reproduce the germline sequence, and a read error may be involved. The same CDR3 arises from other DNA sequences in this sample as well. This chain uses TRBV11-2 with TRBJ1-3; no definite D call. The germline gives CDR1 SGHAT, CDR2 FQNNGV. CDR3 length: 14 residues. In nucleotides, the CDR3 is TGCGCCAGCAGCTTATCGGGGTCTGGAAACACCATATATTTT. Protein: CASSLSGSGNTIYF.

The chain uses TRBV7-2 and TRBJ2-1; TRBD2 might be the D (5 bases). Germline CDR1 SGHTA, CDR2 FQGNSA. Trimming stripped 1 base from V and 4 bases from J, with 11 bases between. The CDR3 totals 15 residues. CDR3 sequence (DNA): TGTGCCAGCAGCTTAGATGGGAGCAGTTACAATGAGCAGTTCTTC. It encodes CASSLDGSSYNEQFF.

The chain joins TRBV28 to TRBJ2-7, with D tentatively TRBD2 (6 bases). V was clipped by 3 bases and J by 3 bases, with 9 bases between them. Germline CDR1 is MDHEN and CDR2 is SYDVKM. This CDR3 has 13 amino acids. CDR3 sequence (DNA): TGTGCCAGCAGTTTTTTGGGGGGCTACGAGCAGTACTTC. Amino acids: CASSFLGGYEQYF.

The rearrangement links TRBV6-5 to TRBJ2-2, with a tentative D call TRBD2 (7 bases). Germline V gene sequence: CDR1 MNHEY, CDR2 SVGAGI. V lost 6 bases and J lost 3, with 11 bases in between. There are 14 residues in the CDR3. The CDR3 reads CASRGGADTGELFF. The CDR3 DNA sequence: TGTGCCAGCAGGGGGGGGGCGGACACCGGGGAGCTGTTTTTT.

This clone was seen only once. The genes are TRBV6-5 and TRBJ2-1, with 9 bases matching TRBD2. Germline CDR1 reads MNHEY; CDR2 reads SVGAGI. J lost 2 bases, V lost 2 bases, and 4 bases had no gene match. CDR3 size: 16 residues. The DNA for the CDR3 is TGTGCCAGCAGTTACCTCCTAGCGGGGACCTACAATGAGCAGTTCTTC. It yields the protein CASSYLLAGTYNEQFF.

The chain joins TRBV7-6 to TRBJ2-7, with D unclear. V was shortened by 0 bases and J by 2 bases, with 11 bases between the two germline ends. The CDR3 length is 15 residues. Germline V gene lookup returns CDR1 SGHVS and CDR2 FNYEAQ. CDR3 loop: CASSLAETPTYEQYF. CDR3 sequence (DNA): TGTGCCAGCAGCTTAGCCGAGACACCTACCTACGAGCAGTACTTC.

This clone was counted a single time. The chain uses TRBV7-9 and TRBJ2-2; TRBD2 matches 10 bases. The ends lost 6 bases at V and 8 bases at J; junction bases unmatched: 6. This CDR3 region has 14 residues. Germline V gene lookup returns CDR1 SEHNR and CDR2 FQNEAQ (reference sequence). The CDR3 sequence: CASSPGLALGELFF. The CDR3 region has the DNA TGTGCCAGCAGTCCGGGACTAGCGTTAGGGGAGCTGTTTTTT.

The J gene is TRBJ2-7, the V gene TRBV7-2; 12 nucleotides match TRBD2. Losses at the gene ends were 1 base for V and 2 bases for J; bases not matched to a gene: 3. Germline CDR1 reads SGHTA; CDR2 reads FQGNSA. The CDR3 length is 16 residues. The CDR3 DNA is TGTGCCAGCAGCTTAGGTCTAGCGGGGGGGGCCTACGAGCAGTACTTC. Translation: CASSLGLAGGAYEQYF.

The chain combines TRBV13 with TRBJ2-1; the match to TRBD2 covers 9 bases. This CDR3 comprises 15 residues. V lost 2 bases to trimming and J lost 2 bases; unmatched junction nucleotides: 1. Germline V gene sequence: CDR1 PRHDT, CDR2 FYEKMQ (reference sequence). The CDR3 protein is CASSLPSGAYNEQFF. CDR3 DNA sequence: TGTGCCAGCAGCTTACCTAGCGGGGCCTACAATGAGCAGTTCTTC.

By share of the sample, this clone is medium-sized. CDR3 region: CAGGTSGHYEQYF. DNA of the CDR3: TGTGCCGGCGGGACTAGCGGGCACTACGAGCAGTACTTC. V is TRBV2 and J is TRBJ2-7; 12 bases are shared with TRBD2. Trimming at V came to 11 bases and at J to 3 bases, leaving 5 bases not matched to a gene. The germline CDR1 and CDR2 sequences are SNHLY and FYNNEI. This CDR3 comprises 13 residues. The full variable domain, completed using reference TRBV2 and TRBJ2-7, is EPEVTQTPSHQVTQMGQEVILRCVPISNHLYFYWYRQILGQKVEFLVSFYNNEISEKSEIFDDQFSVERPDGSNFTLKIRSTKLEDSAMYFCAGGTSGHYEQYFGPGTRLTVT.

The chain recombines TRBV13 with TRBJ2-7; the match to TRBD1 covers 9 bases. Trimming removed 3 bases from V and 3 bases from J; junction bases left unmatched: 3. From germline, CDR1 is PRHDT and CDR2 FYEKMQ (reference sequence). The CDR3 is 14 residues long. The chain's CDR3 is CASSFWDRVYEQYF. The CDR3 DNA is TGTGCCAGCAGCTTCTGGGACAGGGTCTACGAGCAGTACTTC.

This rearrangement joins TRBV7-9 to TRBJ1-5, with unresolved D. Germline loops: CDR1 SEHNR, CDR2 FQNEAQ (reference sequence). This CDR3 contains 14 residues. The V end was cut by 1 base, the J end by 6 bases, with 10 bases between. The CDR3 reads CASSLDGGIQPQHF. The CDR3 DNA sequence: TGTGCCAGCAGCTTAGATGGAGGTATTCAGCCCCAGCATTTT.

This clone was found once. The gene calls are TRBV28 and TRBJ1-1; a weak D match, TRBD1 (5 bases). CDR1 is MDHEN, CDR2 SYDVKM, per germline. The CDR3 covers 14 residues. Trimming stripped 3 bases from V and 1 base from J, with 9 bases between. Here the CDR3 reads CASSLGRENTEAFF. CDR3 in DNA: TGTGCCAGCAGTTTGGGCAGGGAGAACACTGAAGCTTTCTTT.

J is TRBJ2-7 and V is TRBV4-3; 8 bases agree with TRBD2. V shed 4 bases, J shed 4 bases, and the junction held 12 bases outside the gene matches. Germline V gene sequence: CDR1 LGHNA, CDR2 YSLEER. The CDR3 totals 16 residues. DNA for the CDR3: TGCGCCAGCAGCCCGGGAGGGGCGGGGGACTTATACGAGCAGTACTTC. Its protein product is CASSPGGAGDLYEQYF.

The J gene is TRBJ2-2, the V gene TRBV11-3, with 12 positions matching TRBD2. J gave up 4 bases and V 5 bases, and 11 bases lay outside the gene matches. This CDR3 has 18 amino acids. In germline, CDR1 is SGHNT, CDR2 YENEEA. The DNA of the CDR3 is TGTGCCAGCAGCATATTCCTAGCGGGGGGGCCCGGCACCGGGGAGCTGTTTTTT. Its translation is CASSIFLAGGPGTGELFF.

This clone has only one observation. The chain employs TRBV7-9 and TRBJ2-5, with 7 bases that match TRBD1. The CDR3 spans 14 residues. Germline V gene data show CDR1 as SEHNR and CDR2 as FQNEAQ (reference sequence). Trimming cost V 2 bases and J 3 bases; bases outside gene matches: 3. The CDR3 is CASSLRQGEETQYF. DNA for the CDR3: TGTGCCAGCAGCTTACGACAGGGTGAAGAGACCCAGTACTTC.

This chain links TRBV2 with TRBJ2-2; 7 bases agree with TRBD1. This CDR3 contains 18 residues. Germline CDR1 reads SNHLY; CDR2 reads FYNNEI. J gave up 4 bases and V 1 base, and 12 bases lay outside the gene matches. The CDR3 DNA sequence: TGTGCCAGCAGTGAAGATCAGGGTTCGGGGACAGCCACCGGGGAGCTGTTTTTT. Amino acid sequence: CASSEDQGSGTATGELFF.

The gene calls are TRBV7-8 and TRBJ2-1, with D maybe TRBD1 (6 bases). Germline V gene data show CDR1 as SGHVS and CDR2 as FQNEAQ. This CDR3 contains 16 residues. The V gene lost 5 bases and the J gene lost 0 bases, with 14 bases spanning the gap. The CDR3 sequence: CASSAWDNYSYNEQFF. The DNA of the CDR3 is TGTGCCAGCAGCGCCTGGGACAACTACTCCTACAATGAGCAGTTCTTC.

This chain links TRBV7-9 with TRBJ2-1; 9 bases are a match to TRBD1. CDR1 SEHNR and CDR2 FQNEAQ come from the germline V gene (reference sequence). This CDR3 comprises 16 residues. The ends lost 2 bases at V and 5 bases at J; junction bases unmatched: 7. CDR3 loop: CASSLQTGGYDNEQFF. The CDR3 nucleotides are TGTGCCAGCAGCTTACAGACAGGGGGTTACGACAATGAGCAGTTCTTC.

V gene TRBV6-5 combines with J gene TRBJ1-2, with 7 bases identical to TRBD1. CDR1 is MNHEY and CDR2 is SVGAGI in the germline V gene. CDR3 length: 14 amino acids. The J segment lost 4 bases and the V segment lost 2 bases, leaving 4 bases of the junction unmatched. Here the CDR3 DNA reads TGTGCCAGCAGTTACGAGGGACAGATCTATGGCTACACCTTC. This sequence encodes CASSYEGQIYGYTF.

The table lists this clone with a count of one. The chain uses TRBV27 and TRBJ1-6, with a possible D match to TRBD1 (6 bases). CDR1 is MNHEY, CDR2 SMNVEV, per germline (reference sequence). The CDR3 spans 15 residues. V lost 4 bases to trimming and J lost 4 bases, with 11 bases between them. The CDR3 DNA reads as TGTGCCAGCAGTTCCCCGGGACAATATAATTCACCCCTCCACTTT. The encoded protein is CASSSPGQYNSPLHF.

The chain uses TRBV19 and TRBJ2-1, with D possibly being TRBD1 (6 bases). The V end lost 2 bases, the J end lost 0 bases, and 8 bases lay between the germline ends. The CDR3 totals 15 residues. Germline V CDR1 and CDR2: LNHDA, SQIVND (reference sequence). CDR3 DNA sequence: TGTGCCAGTAGTATAACAGGGAGCTCCTACAATGAGCAGTTCTTC. Protein product: CASSITGSSYNEQFF.

The rearrangement uses TRBV6-5 and TRBJ2-1; 9 bases are a match to TRBD2. This CDR3 is built from 14 residues. The V and J ends lost 6 bases and 9 bases, in that order; junction bases with no gene match: 9. Germline V gene lookup returns CDR1 MNHEY and CDR2 SVGAGI. The chain's CDR3 is CASSYGVAGVEQFF. The CDR3 region has the DNA TGTGCCAGCAGCTACGGGGTAGCGGGGGTTGAGCAGTTCTTC.

The gene calls are TRBV2 and TRBJ1-1; D is possibly TRBD1 (5 bases). This CDR3 comprises 17 residues. The V gene's germline CDR1 is SNHLY and CDR2 FYNNEI. Trimming pared 3 bases from V and 0 bases from J, leaving 17 bases between. DNA for the CDR3: TGTGCCAGCAGTGATCTATACGTGGAGGGACTGAACACTGAAGCTTTCTTT. This gives the protein CASSDLYVEGLNTEAFF.

The gene calls are TRBV5-1 and TRBJ1-2; the D gene is possibly TRBD1 (6 bases). The CDR3 loop spans 16 amino acids. Germline V lookup: CDR1 SGHRS, CDR2 YFSETQ. V gave up 3 bases and J gave up 0 bases, with 15 bases separating them. The CDR3 coding sequence is TGCGCCAGCAGCTCAACAAGGGACACCTCTAACTATGGCTACACCTTC. Translated: CASSSTRDTSNYGYTF.